The 24 T cell receptor beta chains given below trace back to one sample, sequenced in a study of shared clonotypes between healthy human individuals. Libraries were prepared by immunoSEQ multiplex PCR; TCRdb keeps only in-frame clonotypes and omits some of them. The sample records 550,000 to 850,000 clones, around 67% being singletons. Sequenced input: memory CD4+ T cells sorted from blood. Subset specified: CD45RA-negative fraction. Source of these receptors: a woman between 25 and 40 years old in good health.

V usage is TRBV5-1 and J usage is TRBJ2-1; unclear D gene. Germline CDR1 SGHRS, CDR2 YFSETQ. This CDR3 has 15 amino acids. V was shortened by 4 bases and J by 2 bases, with 13 bases between the two germline ends. The CDR3 sequence: CASSQESVTYNEQFF. The CDR3 DNA reads as TGCGCCAGCAGCCAAGAGAGTGTAACCTACAATGAGCAGTTCTTC. Based on the CDR3 plus reference TRBV5-1 and TRBJ2-1, the full variable domain is KAGVTQTPRYLIKTRGQQVTLSCSPISGHRSVSWYQQTPGQGLQFLFEYFSETQRNKGNFPGRFSGRQFSNSRSEMNVSTLELGDSALYLCASSQESVTYNEQFFGPGTRLTVL.

The chain couples TRBV19 to TRBJ1-5; 9 bases align to TRBD1. CDR3 length: 17 residues. Losses at the gene ends were 3 bases for V and 6 bases for J; bases not matched to a gene: 12. CDR1 LNHDA and CDR2 SQIVND come from the germline V gene (reference sequence). The CDR3, as DNA: TGTGCCAGTAGTATCGGGATTACAGGGGGCGCGTCTCAGCCCCAGCATTTT. Translation: CASSIGITGGASQPQHF.

The rearrangement uses TRBV30 and TRBJ1-5; D is perhaps TRBD1 (5 bases). The germline gives CDR1 GTSNPN, CDR2 SVGIG (reference sequence). There are 13 residues in the CDR3. V lost 6 bases and J 1 base, leaving 10 bases between the germline ends. The CDR3 DNA sequence: TGTGCCTGCGACCGGGACAGCAATCAGCCCCAGCATTTT. The encoded protein is CACDRDSNQPQHF.

The J gene is TRBJ2-7, the V gene TRBV5-1; D may match TRBD1 or TRBD2 (5 bases each). CDR1 and CDR2 from the germline V gene are SGHRS and YFSETQ. The CDR3 totals 12 residues. V was shortened by 10 bases and J by 7 bases, with 18 bases between the two germline ends. As DNA, the CDR3 is TGCGCCTCGAACCAAGACTGGGGGGAGCAGTACTTC. It yields the protein CASNQDWGEQYF.

The chain couples TRBV28 to TRBJ2-7; no clear D. This CDR3 has 13 amino acids. Trimming took 7 bases from V and 4 from J, leaving 14 bases between them. CDR1 is MDHEN, CDR2 SYDVKM, per germline. In DNA, the CDR3 is TGTGCCAGCAACCTCGACGGAACTTACGAGCAGTACTTC. It translates to CASNLDGTYEQYF.

Points on this clone: In the same sample, other DNA sequences code for this CDR3. The gene calls are TRBV11-2 and TRBJ2-5; tentative D call: TRBD1 (5 bases). This CDR3 has 13 residues. V lost 1 base to trimming and J lost 3 bases, with 6 bases between them. Germline V gene sequence: CDR1 SGHAT, CDR2 FQNNGV. The CDR3 sequence: CASSLGREETQYF. The CDR3 region has the DNA TGTGCCAGCAGCTTAGGCAGGGAAGAGACCCAGTACTTC.

With respect to this clone: One base away lies a much larger clone, so this may be a sequencing read error. J is TRBJ2-7 and V is TRBV7-2; 8 bases are shared with TRBD2. Trimming removed 4 bases from V and 0 bases from J; junction bases left unmatched: 5. The CDR3 loop spans 15 amino acids. Germline V CDR1 and CDR2: SGHTA, FQGNSA. The chain's CDR3 is CASSSFSGTSYEQYF. For the CDR3, the DNA is TGTGCCAGCAGCTCCTTTAGCGGGACCTCCTACGAGCAGTACTTC.

The chain is built from TRBV7-2 and TRBJ2-1; maybe TRBD1 (5 bases). The germline gives CDR1 SGHTA, CDR2 FQGNSA. Trimming left V 1 base short and J 9 bases short, with 13 bases between. CDR3 length: 14 residues. The CDR3 sequence is CASSLVRTRLEQFF. CDR3 nucleotide sequence: TGTGCCAGCAGCTTAGTGAGGACAAGGCTTGAGCAGTTCTTC.

The chain links TRBV11-2 to TRBJ2-1; 11 positions match TRBD2. The CDR3 contains 15 residues. Germline V gene sequence: CDR1 SGHAT, CDR2 FQNNGV. V dropped 5 bases and J dropped 6; count of bases not matched to a gene: 6. In nucleotides, the CDR3 is TGTGCCAGCAGCCTACTAGCGGGAGTAGGCAATGAGCAGTTCTTC. It yields the protein CASSLLAGVGNEQFF.

V is TRBV19 and J is TRBJ2-5; D remains unclear. Trimming shortened V by 6 bases and J by 4 bases, and 12 bases separated the two germline ends. CDR3 length: 13 residues. Germline V gene data show CDR1 as LNHDA and CDR2 as SQIVND (reference sequence). This CDR3 reads CASSGRRAETQYF. DNA of the CDR3: TGTGCCAGTAGCGGACGGAGAGCAGAGACCCAGTACTTC.

The rearrangement joins TRBV27 to TRBJ1-2; D is unresolved. In germline, CDR1 is MNHEY, CDR2 SMNVEV (reference sequence). The CDR3 is 13 amino acids. V was shortened by 6 bases and J by 7 bases, with 15 bases between the two germline ends. CDR3 bases: TGTGCCAGCAGCCCGGCGGATGCGCGTGGCTACACCTTC. Translation: CASSPADARGYTF.

This chain links TRBV29-1 with TRBJ2-1; TRBD2 agrees at 11 bases. The CDR3 has 13 amino acids. With 4 bases clipped from V and 7 bases from J, the junction kept 3 bases outside the gene matches. CDR1 SQVTM and CDR2 ANQGSEA come from the germline V gene. This CDR3 reads CSVASSGGNEQFF. The CDR3 DNA reads TGCAGCGTTGCTTCTAGCGGGGGGAATGAGCAGTTCTTC.

Many counts were recorded for this clone. The same CDR3 is also encoded by other DNA sequences in this sample. The CDR3 bases are TGTGCCAGCAGTTTGTCGGGCGAGCAGTACTTC. Amino acids: CASSLSGEQYF. V is TRBV28 and J is TRBJ2-7; D uncertain. There are 11 residues in the CDR3. V was trimmed by 3 bases and J by 6 bases, leaving 6 bases between them. Looked up from germline, CDR1 is MDHEN and CDR2 is SYDVKM.

This clone was counted many times. The V gene is TRBV2, the J gene TRBJ2-7; perhaps TRBD1 as D (5 bases). CDR1 SNHLY and CDR2 FYNNEI come from the germline V gene. V was pared by 2 bases and J by 5 bases, with 13 bases between. CDR3 length: 14 residues. The CDR3 loop reads CASSEKGHRHEQYF. The CDR3 bases are TGTGCCAGCAGTGAAAAGGGGCATAGGCACGAGCAGTACTTC.

There are a few counts of this clone. The chain's CDR3 is CASSLGGAEEQYF. The CDR3 nucleotides are TGTGCCAGCAGCCTGGGGGGAGCAGAAGAGCAGTACTTC. This chain connects TRBV28 to TRBJ2-7; D possibly corresponds to TRBD2 (6 bases). The germline V gene encodes CDR1 MDHEN and CDR2 SYDVKM. V was trimmed by 6 bases and J by 7 bases, leaving 16 bases between them. There are 13 residues in the CDR3. Full variable domain (missing parts from reference TRBV28 and TRBJ2-7): DVKVTQSSRYLVKRTGEKVFLECVQDMDHENMFWYRQDPGLGLRLIYFSYDVKMKEKGDIPEGYSVSREKKERFSLILESASTNQTSMYLCASSLGGAEEQYFGPGTRLTVT.

The J gene is TRBJ2-2, the V gene TRBV9, with TRBD1 matching 9 bases. The germline gives CDR1 SGDLS, CDR2 YYNGEE. V trimming: 0 bases; J trimming: 5 bases; junction bases outside the gene matches: 5. This CDR3 contains 16 residues. DNA of the CDR3: TGTGCCAGCAGCGTAGGAAACAGGGGGCGTACCGGGGAGCTGTTTTTT. This codes for CASSVGNRGRTGELFF.

Only one count was recorded for this clone. The chain couples TRBV7-9 to TRBJ2-1; TRBD1 matches 7 bases. After removal of 3 bases from V and 6 bases from J, the junction contained 2 bases not matched to a gene. The CDR3 consists of 13 residues. Germline CDR1 SEHNR, CDR2 FQNEAQ (reference sequence). The CDR3 protein is CASSLTGRNEQFF. CDR3 in DNA: TGTGCCAGCAGCTTGACAGGGCGCAATGAGCAGTTCTTC. The full variable domain, its missing parts supplied by reference TRBV7-9 and TRBJ2-1, is DTGVSQNPRHKITKRGQNVTFRCDPISEHNRLYWYRQTLGQGPEFLTYFQNEAQLEKSRLLSDRFSAERPKGSFSTLEIQRTEQGDSAMYLCASSLTGRNEQFFGPGTRLTVL.

The chain carries TRBV5-1 and TRBJ2-1; D remains ambiguous. CDR1 SGHRS and CDR2 YFSETQ come from the germline V gene. CDR3 size: 12 residues. V was trimmed by 0 bases and J by 7 bases, leaving 5 bases between them. CDR3 protein: CASSLAQNEQFF. The CDR3 nucleotides read TGCGCCAGCAGCTTGGCCCAGAATGAGCAGTTCTTC.

A few counts support this clone. V usage is TRBV28 and J usage is TRBJ1-2; perhaps TRBD1 as D (5 bases). Germline CDR1 and CDR2: MDHEN and SYDVKM. CDR3 length equals 15 residues. Between the trimmed V and J ends, which lost 3 bases and 4 bases, there was a span of 15 bases. This chain's CDR3 is CASSFSVGVLYGYTF. The CDR3 region has the DNA TGTGCCAGCAGTTTTTCGGTAGGGGTCCTCTATGGCTACACCTTC.

This clone came up a few times. The rearrangement joins TRBV5-1 to TRBJ2-2, with D unresolved. Germline lookup yields CDR1 SGHRS and CDR2 YFSETQ. This CDR3 contains 13 residues. V was cut by 0 bases and J by 7 bases, with 7 bases left in between. As DNA, the CDR3 is TGCGCCAGCAGCTTGGAGTTTAGCGGGGAGCTGTTTTTT. Amino acid sequence: CASSLEFSGELFF.

The table lists this clone with a few counts. The CDR3 nucleotides read TGCAGCGGTCGGGCTATGGATAGCAATCAGCCCCAGCATTTT. Translation: CSGRAMDSNQPQHF. The chain combines TRBV29-1 with TRBJ1-5; the D is unclear. Trimming shortened V by 7 bases and J by 0 bases, and 13 bases separated the two germline ends. CDR1 and CDR2 (germline): SQVTM, ANQGSEA. CDR3 length: 14 residues.

This clone has a handful of counts. The chain is built from TRBV7-7 and TRBJ2-5, with D perhaps TRBD2 (6 bases). V was cut by 5 bases and J by 5 bases, with 15 bases left in between. This CDR3 comprises 14 residues. From germline, CDR1 is SSHAT and CDR2 FNYEAQ (reference sequence). The CDR3 loop reads CASSHGSGGETQYF. The CDR3, as DNA: TGTGCCAGCAGCCACGGGAGCGGTGGGGAGACCCAGTACTTC.

As concerns this clone: Other nucleotide sequences from this sample produce the same CDR3. V gene TRBV2 combines with J gene TRBJ2-1, with a possible D match to TRBD2 (5 bases). The CDR3 is made up of 12 amino acids. Germline V gene lookup returns CDR1 SNHLY and CDR2 FYNNEI. V was trimmed by 7 bases and J by 7 bases, leaving 11 bases between them. Here the CDR3 reads CASTTRGNEQFF. CDR3 coding DNA: TGTGCCAGCACCACCCGGGGTAATGAGCAGTTCTTC.

The DNA for the CDR3 is TGTGCCAGCAGTGTAAGTGGGGACAGGGTAAATCAGCCCCAGCATTTT. Its translation: CASSVSGDRVNQPQHF. J is TRBJ1-5 and V is TRBV6-1, with 9 nucleotides matching TRBD1. Germline V CDR1 and CDR2: MNHNS, SASEGT. This CDR3 region has 16 residues. Germline trimming cut 4 bases from V and 4 bases from J; bases unmatched to any gene: 8.